This is a list of T cell receptor beta chains from one sample in a study of CD8 T cells in ankylosing spondylitis. TCRdb ran MiXCR on the 5' RACE reads and lists one entry per CDR3 protein. The sample lists under 300,000 distinct CDR3 sequences, about 18% occurring once. Sequencing used blood, either unsorted or a sorted T cell fraction (not recorded which). Receptors originate from a male donor with ankylosing spondylitis or in good health (not recorded which). The CDR3 runs from the conserved cysteine through the conserved F or W. A D gene is named only where the DNA matches it firmly. Clone size appears in some rows only: once, few, many, or a class for an expanded clone.

TRBJ2-3 - TRBD1 TRBV3-1 CACCQVGVTGGAQYF TGTGCCTGCTGCCAAGTAGGTGTCACAGGGGGCGCGCAGTATTTT
TRBJ2-3 few - TRBV10-3 CAISVGGTTDTQYF TGTGCCATCAGTGTTGGCGGCACCACAGATACGCAGTATTTT
TRBJ2-2 few TRBD1 TRBV29-1 CSVDRDNTGELVF TGCAGCGTGGACAGGGATAACACCGGGGAGCTGGTTTTT
TRBJ2-7 many TRBD2 TRBV7-8 CASSLVGSSGRGMEDEQYF TGTGCCAGCAGCTTAGTGGGGTCGAGCGGGAGAGGGATGGAGGACGAGCAGTACTTC
TRBJ2-1 few TRBD2 TRBV5-1 CASSFQRDGYEQFF TGCGCCAGCAGCTTTCAGCGGGATGGTTATGAGCAGTTCTTC
TRBJ2-7 many TRBD2 TRBV27 CASRSGLAGPVAEQYF TGTGCCAGCAGATCAGGACTAGCGGGACCAGTAGCCGAGCAGTACTTC
TRBJ2-3 - TRBD2 TRBV27 CASSPGTSGRGGTQYF TGTGCCAGCAGTCCCGGGACTAGCGGGAGAGGGGGTACGCAGTATTTT
TRBJ2-1 - TRBD1 TRBV9 CASSATRGTGQLLNEQFF TGTGCCAGCAGCGCAACGAGGGGGACAGGCCAGCTGCTAAATGAGCAGTTCTTC
TRBJ2-4 many - TRBV12-3/TRBV12-4 CASRLGLGIQYF TGTGCCAGCAGATTAGGACTCGGCATTCAGTACTTC
TRBJ2-5 few - TRBV7-9 CASSRYQVEVDETQYF TGTGCCAGCAGCCGGTATCAGGTAGAGGTCGATGAGACCCAGTACTTC
TRBJ2-3 few - TRBV13 CASSLTEAADTQYF TGTGCCAGCAGCTTAACTGAGGCAGCAGATACGCAGTATTTT
TRBJ2-1 - - TRBV13 CAMSRELTNEQFF TGTGCCATGAGCCGCGAACTGACTAATGAGCAGTTCTTC
TRBJ1-1 many - TRBV4-3 CASSQDPRNTEAFF TGCGCCAGCAGCCAAGATCCCAGGAACACTGAAGCTTTCTTT
TRBJ2-1 few - TRBV29-1 CSVIKPSEKSYNEQFF TGCAGCGTAATCAAACCTAGCGAGAAAAGTTACAATGAGCAGTTCTTC
TRBJ1-1 - - TRBV15 CATSSQGGDTEAFF TGTGCCACCAGCAGCCAGGGTGGTGACACTGAAGCTTTCTTT
TRBJ1-2 - - TRBV14 CASSPLTGLGYTF TGTGCCAGCAGCCCCCTCACGGGACTCGGCTACACCTTC
TRBJ2-2 few - TRBV25-1 CASSELRVGGELFF TGTGCCAGCAGTGAACTAAGGGTAGGCGGGGAGCTGTTTTTT
TRBJ2-3 few - TRBV20-1 CSARVRTDTQYF TGCAGTGCTAGAGTTCGCACAGATACGCAGTATTTT
TRBJ2-7 - - TRBV20-1 CSASGGTLYEQYF TGCAGTGCTAGTGGGGGGACCCTCTACGAGCAGTACTTC
TRBJ2-3 - - TRBV15 CATSRDLSGGATQYF TGTGCCACCAGCAGAGATCTCTCCGGCGGGGCTACGCAGTATTTT
TRBJ2-3 many - TRBV4-1 CASSQGYRGDTQYF TGCGCCAGCAGCCAAGGTTACAGAGGAGATACGCAGTATTTT
TRBJ2-4 few - TRBV29-1 CSATGLAKNIQYF TGCAGCGCTACAGGGTTAGCCAAAAACATTCAGTACTTC
TRBJ2-2 - - TRBV5-1 CAIRNEGTGELFF TGCGCCATCCGGAACGAGGGCACCGGGGAGCTGTTTTTT
TRBJ2-2 few - TRBV6-6 CASSYPSTPPQQGGDTGELFF TGTGCCAGCAGTTACCCCTCTACACCGCCCCAACAGGGGGGGGACACCGGGGAGCTGTTTTTT